This TCR beta chain stems from a study of long-term antiretroviral therapy in people with HIV. Study observations and caveats: Those clones which expanded before ART made up the dominant part of the repertoire at all time points.

Concerning this clone itself: No antigen is known for it. The DNA is omitted, as the CDR3 cannot be located on it reliably, and the CDR3 follows TCRdb's listing.

Sequencing relied on immunoSEQ assay v3.0, run at survey level. Method: immunoSEQ multiplex PCR; TCRdb's copy keeps in-frame clones and lacks some. The sample includes about 33,000 clones, about 83% seen only once; the top ten take about 7.6%. The CDR3 region is 17 residues in length, termini included. Germline V gene lookup returns CDR1 MDHEN and CDR2 SYDVKM. The specimen was unsorted PBMCs, collected 2 years after starting antiretroviral therapy. The V gene is TRBV28, the J gene TRBJ1-2; the table's D call, TRBD1, was not checked against the DNA. The TCR was taken from a woman aged 45-59 years with HIV. The CDR3 sequence is CASSLGQGASTLGGYTF.